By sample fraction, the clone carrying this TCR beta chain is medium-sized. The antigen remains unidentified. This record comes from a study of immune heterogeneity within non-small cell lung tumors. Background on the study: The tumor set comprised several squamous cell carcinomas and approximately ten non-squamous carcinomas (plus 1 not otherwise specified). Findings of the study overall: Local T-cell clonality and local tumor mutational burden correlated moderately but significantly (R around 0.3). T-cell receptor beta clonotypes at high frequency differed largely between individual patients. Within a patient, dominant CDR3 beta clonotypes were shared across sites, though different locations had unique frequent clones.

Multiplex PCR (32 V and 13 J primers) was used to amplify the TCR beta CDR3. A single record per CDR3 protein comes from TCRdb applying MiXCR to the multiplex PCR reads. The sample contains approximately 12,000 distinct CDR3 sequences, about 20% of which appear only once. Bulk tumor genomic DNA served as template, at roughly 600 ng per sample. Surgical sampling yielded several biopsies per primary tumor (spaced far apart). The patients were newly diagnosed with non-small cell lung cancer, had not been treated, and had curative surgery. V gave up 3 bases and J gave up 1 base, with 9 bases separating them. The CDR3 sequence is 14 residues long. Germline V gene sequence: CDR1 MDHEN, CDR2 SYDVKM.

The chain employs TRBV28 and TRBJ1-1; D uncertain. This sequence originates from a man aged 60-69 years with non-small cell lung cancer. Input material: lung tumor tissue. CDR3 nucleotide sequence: TGTGCCAGCAGTTTTTTTGCTACGAACACTGAAGCTTTCTTT. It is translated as CASSFFATNTEAFF. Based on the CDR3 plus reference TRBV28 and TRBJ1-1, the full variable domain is DVKVTQSSRYLVKRTGEKVFLECVQDMDHENMFWYRQDPGLGLRLIYFSYDVKMKEKGDIPEGYSVSREKKERFSLILESASTNQTSMYLCASSFFATNTEAFFGQGTRLTVV.